These T cell receptor beta chains were read from a single sample in a study of cytomegalovirus exposure and HLA in healthy donors. The method was immunoSEQ multiplex PCR; TCRdb's version includes in-frame clones alone and lacks a portion of them. The sample has more than 95,000 clones; around 62% are singletons. The sample comprised PBMCs. The receptors stem from a woman aged 40 to 50 in good health and CMV-seropositive. CDR3s include the opening cysteine and the closing phenylalanine or tryptophan. A D gene is named only where the DNA matches it firmly. Rows may omit the clone size; those that give it use once, few, many or a size class.

>few|TRBV7-3|TRBJ1-1|-
CASSRQEYTEAFF
TGTGCCAGCAGCCGACAGGAATACACTGAAGCTTTCTTT
>few|TRBV19|TRBJ2-2|TRBD2
CATKVRVGGPTGELFF
TGTGCCACGAAAGTAAGGGTGGGAGGGCCCACCGGGGAGCTGTTTTTT
>-|TRBV7-2|TRBJ1-5|-
CASSSRTDNQPQHF
TGTGCCAGCAGCTCCAGGACAGACAATCAGCCCCAGCATTTT
>-|TRBV11-2|TRBJ2-7|-
CASSLDLGRDRRYF
TGTGCCAGCAGCTTAGATCTGGGAAGAGACAGGCGGTACTTC
>-|TRBV7-2|TRBJ1-1|-
CASRGRRDNTEAFF
TGTGCCAGCAGGGGCCGGCGGGACAACACTGAAGCTTTCTTT
>-|TRBV18|TRBJ2-6|TRBD1
CASSPRTGSLSGANVLTF
TGTGCCAGCTCACCGCGGACAGGGTCTCTATCTGGGGCCAACGTCCTGACTTTC
>-|TRBV6-1|TRBJ2-7|TRBD2
CASTRAGGNEQYF
TGTGCCAGCACCAGAGCGGGGGGCAACGAGCAGTACTTC
>few|TRBV5-1|TRBJ1-2|-
CASSLLLNYGYTF
TGCGCCAGCAGCTTATTATTGAACTATGGCTACACCTTC
>few|TRBV2|TRBJ1-1|-
CASSEGMRAFF
TGTGCCAGCAGTGAAGGGATGCGGGCTTTCTTT
>-|TRBV12-1|TRBJ2-7|-
CASSKGGTSLLEQYF
TGTGCCAGCAGCAAAGGTGGGACTAGTCTACTCGAGCAGTACTTC
>few|TRBV4-3|TRBJ1-1|-
CASSPREDDLMNTEAFF
TGCGCCAGCAGCCCGCGGGAGGACGACCTCATGAACACTGAAGCTTTCTTT
>-|TRBV18|TRBJ2-6|-
CASSPETFSSGANVLTF
TGTGCCAGCTCGCCCGAGACTTTTAGCTCTGGGGCCAACGTCCTGACTTTC
>-|TRBV7-2|TRBJ1-5|-
CASSLVGGLGSQPQHF
TGTGCCAGCAGCTTAGTAGGAGGGCTCGGTAGTCAGCCCCAGCATTTT
>-|TRBV5-4|TRBJ2-2|-
CASSLNSGTGELFF
TGTGCCAGCAGCTTGAATTCGGGGACTGGGGAGCTGTTTTTT
>-|TRBV5-4|TRBJ2-5|TRBD2
CASSLPLAGETQYF
TGTGCCAGCAGCTTGCCACTAGCGGGAGAGACCCAGTACTTC
>-|TRBV9|TRBJ2-2|TRBD1
CASSIWDSRNTGELFF
TGTGCCAGCAGCATATGGGACAGCCGGAACACCGGGGAGCTGTTTTTT
>-|TRBV7-9|TRBJ2-2|TRBD2
CASRIPGGPRTGELFF
TGTGCCAGCAGGATTCCGGGGGGGCCAAGGACCGGGGAGCTGTTTTTT
>-|TRBV9|TRBJ1-4|-
CASSEGSGRTNEKLFF
TGTGCCAGCAGCGAGGGGTCAGGGAGGACTAATGAAAAACTGTTTTTT
>-|TRBV10-3|TRBJ2-1|TRBD1
CAIKKGARHNEQFF
TGTGCCATCAAAAAGGGGGCGCGACACAATGAGCAGTTCTTC
>few|TRBV7-9|TRBJ1-4|-
CASSLTGPPNEKLFF
TGTGCCAGCAGCCTTACAGGGCCACCTAATGAAAAACTGTTTTTT